Following are 2 T cell receptor beta chains from one sample sequenced in a study of blood T cell repertoires in COVID-19. TCRdb's copy holds only in-frame clones and misses some; the assay was immunoSEQ multiplex PCR. This table has 150,000 to 200,000 clones, under 90% appearing once. The sample was PBMCs or T cells enriched from blood (not recorded which). The receptors originated from a woman aged 45-59 years who had recovered from COVID-19.

The chain has TRBV29-1 and TRBJ1-1; 7 bases map to TRBD1. CDR3 length: 14 residues. The V gene end was trimmed by 5 bases and the J gene end by 6 bases; junction bases not matched to a gene: 12. CDR1 SQVTM and CDR2 ANQGSEA come from the germline V gene. In nucleotides, the CDR3 is TGCAGCGTTCCAAGTTACAGGGGTGGTTCTGAAGCTTTCTTT. This codes for CSVPSYRGGSEAFF.

This clone has more than one count but fewer than ten. J is TRBJ2-7 and V is TRBV19; D remains unclear. Germline CDR1 reads LNHDA; CDR2 reads SQIVND (reference sequence). The ends were cut back, 0 bases at V and 3 bases at J, with 9 bases in the middle. The CDR3 covers 14 residues. The CDR3 sequence is CASSIDRNRYEQYF. CDR3 in DNA: TGTGCCAGTAGTATAGACAGGAACCGCTACGAGCAGTACTTC.